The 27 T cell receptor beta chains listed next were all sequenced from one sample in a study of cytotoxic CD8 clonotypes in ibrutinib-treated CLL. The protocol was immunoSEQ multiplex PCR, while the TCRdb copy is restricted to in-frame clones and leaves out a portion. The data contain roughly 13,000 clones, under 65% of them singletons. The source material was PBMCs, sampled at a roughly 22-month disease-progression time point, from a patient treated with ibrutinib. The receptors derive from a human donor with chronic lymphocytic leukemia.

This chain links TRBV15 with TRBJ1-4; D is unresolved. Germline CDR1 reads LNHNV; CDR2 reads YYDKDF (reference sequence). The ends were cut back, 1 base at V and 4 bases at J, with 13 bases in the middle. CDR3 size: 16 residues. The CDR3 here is CATSRVGPVFNEKLFF. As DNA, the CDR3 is TGTGCCACCAGCAGAGTAGGGCCGGTCTTTAATGAAAAACTGTTTTTT. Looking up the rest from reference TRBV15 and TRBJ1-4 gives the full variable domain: DAMVIQNPRYQVTQFGKPVTLSCSQTLNHNVMYWYQQKSSQAPKLLFHYYDKDFNNEADTPDNFQSRRPNTSFCFLDIRSPGLGDTAMYLCATSRVGPVFNEKLFFGSGTQLSVL.

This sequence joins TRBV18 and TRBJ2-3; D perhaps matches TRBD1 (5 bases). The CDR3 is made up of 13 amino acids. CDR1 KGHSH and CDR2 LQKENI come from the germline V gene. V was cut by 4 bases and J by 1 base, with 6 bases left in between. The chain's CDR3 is CASSQQGTDTQYF. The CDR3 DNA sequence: TGTGCCAGCTCACAACAGGGCACAGATACGCAGTATTTT.

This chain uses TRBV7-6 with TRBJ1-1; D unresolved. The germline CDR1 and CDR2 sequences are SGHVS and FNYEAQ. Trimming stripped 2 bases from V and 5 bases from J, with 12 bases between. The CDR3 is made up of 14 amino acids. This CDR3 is CASSLPGTGTEAFF. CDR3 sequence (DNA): TGTGCCAGCAGCTTACCAGGAACGGGGACTGAAGCTTTCTTT.

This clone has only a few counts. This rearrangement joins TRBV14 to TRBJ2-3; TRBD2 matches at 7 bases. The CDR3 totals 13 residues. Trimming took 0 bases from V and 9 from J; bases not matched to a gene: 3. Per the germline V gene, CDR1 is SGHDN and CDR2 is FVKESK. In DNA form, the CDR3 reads TGTGCCAGCAGCCAAGAGTCCGGGAGGACGCAGTATTTT. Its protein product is CASSQESGRTQYF.

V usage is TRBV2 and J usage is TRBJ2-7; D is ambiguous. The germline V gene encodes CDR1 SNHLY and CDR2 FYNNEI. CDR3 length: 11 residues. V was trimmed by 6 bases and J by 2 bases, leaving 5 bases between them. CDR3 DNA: TGTGCCAGCAGCGCCACCTACGAGCAGTACTTC. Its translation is CASSATYEQYF.

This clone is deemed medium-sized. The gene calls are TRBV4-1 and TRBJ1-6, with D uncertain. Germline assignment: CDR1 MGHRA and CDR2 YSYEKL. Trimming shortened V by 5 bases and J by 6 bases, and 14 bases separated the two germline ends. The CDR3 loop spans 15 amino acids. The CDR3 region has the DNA TGCGCCAGCAGCGGGTGGTTGACAAGTAATTCACCCCTCCACTTT. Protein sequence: CASSGWLTSNSPLHF.

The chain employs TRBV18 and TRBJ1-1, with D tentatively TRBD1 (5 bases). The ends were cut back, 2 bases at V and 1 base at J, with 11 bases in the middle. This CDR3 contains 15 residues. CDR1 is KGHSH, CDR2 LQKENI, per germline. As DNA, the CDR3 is TGTGCCAGCTCACCAAACAGGTTAACGAACACTGAAGCTTTCTTT. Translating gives CASSPNRLTNTEAFF.

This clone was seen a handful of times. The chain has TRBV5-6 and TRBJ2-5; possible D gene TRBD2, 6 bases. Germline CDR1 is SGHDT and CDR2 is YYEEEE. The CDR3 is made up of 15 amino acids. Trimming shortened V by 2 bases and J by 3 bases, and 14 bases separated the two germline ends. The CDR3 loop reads CASSLGGDLEETQYF. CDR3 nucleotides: TGTGCCAGCAGCTTAGGCGGGGACTTAGAAGAGACCCAGTACTTC.

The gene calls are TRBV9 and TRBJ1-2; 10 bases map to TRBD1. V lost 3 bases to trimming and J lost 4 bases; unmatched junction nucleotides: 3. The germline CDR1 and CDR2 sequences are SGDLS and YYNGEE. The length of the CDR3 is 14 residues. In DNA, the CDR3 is TGTGCCAGCAGCGAGGGACAGGGGTCCTATGGCTACACCTTC. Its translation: CASSEGQGSYGYTF.

This CDR3 is CASSRAGTGAADTQYF. The CDR3 DNA sequence: TGTGCCAGCAGCCGAGCCGGGACAGGGGCGGCAGATACGCAGTATTTT. The chain combines TRBV5-4 with TRBJ2-3; 10 bases line up with TRBD1. Germline CDR1 and CDR2: SGHNT and YYREEE (reference sequence). The CDR3 length is 16 residues. V was clipped by 4 bases and J by 4 bases; unmatched bases: 9.

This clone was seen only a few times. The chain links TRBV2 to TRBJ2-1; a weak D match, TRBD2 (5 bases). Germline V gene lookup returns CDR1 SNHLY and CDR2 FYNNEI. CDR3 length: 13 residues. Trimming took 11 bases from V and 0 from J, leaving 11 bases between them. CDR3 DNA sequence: TGTGCCGGAGGACTGAACTCCTACAATGAGCAGTTCTTC. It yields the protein CAGGLNSYNEQFF.

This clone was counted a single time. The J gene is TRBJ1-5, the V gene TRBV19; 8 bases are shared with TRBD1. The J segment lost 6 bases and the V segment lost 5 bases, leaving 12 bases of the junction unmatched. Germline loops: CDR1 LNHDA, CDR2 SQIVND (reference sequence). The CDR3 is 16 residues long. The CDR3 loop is CASSPRGQGGTQPQHF. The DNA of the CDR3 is TGTGCCAGTAGTCCCCGAGGACAGGGAGGCACTCAGCCCCAGCATTTT.

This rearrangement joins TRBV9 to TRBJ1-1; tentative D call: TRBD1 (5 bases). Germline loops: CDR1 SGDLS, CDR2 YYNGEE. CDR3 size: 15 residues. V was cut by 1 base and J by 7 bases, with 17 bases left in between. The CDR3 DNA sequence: TGTGCCAGCAGCGTAAAACCAGGGTATCCATTTGAAGCTTTCTTT. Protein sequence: CASSVKPGYPFEAFF.

The DNA for the CDR3 is TGTGCCACCACCACGACAGGGGGCGTTTATCCCCCTGGGGCCAACGTCCTGACTTTC. Translating it yields CATTTTGGVYPPGANVLTF. The V and J genes are TRBV27 and TRBJ2-6; 10 bases line up with TRBD1. CDR1 is MNHEY and CDR2 is SMNVEV in the germline V gene (reference sequence). This CDR3 is 19 amino acids long. J lost 2 bases, V lost 10 bases, and 17 bases had no gene match.

As DNA, the CDR3 is TGCAGCGCCCCGGACAGGGGACGGTCCGGCTACACCTTC. Encoded protein: CSAPDRGRSGYTF. V is TRBV29-1 and J is TRBJ1-2; TRBD1 matches at 9 bases. CDR3 length: 13 residues. The germline gives CDR1 SQVTM, CDR2 ANQGSEA. The ends lost 7 bases at V and 8 bases at J; junction bases unmatched: 11.

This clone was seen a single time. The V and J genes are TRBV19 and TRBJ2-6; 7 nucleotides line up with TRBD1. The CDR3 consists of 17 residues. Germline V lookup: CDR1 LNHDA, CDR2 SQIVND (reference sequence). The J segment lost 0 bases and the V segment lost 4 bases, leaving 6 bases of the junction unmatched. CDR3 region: CASSTRQGTSGANVLTF. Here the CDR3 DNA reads TGTGCCAGTAGTACCCGACAGGGCACCTCTGGGGCCAACGTCCTGACTTTC.

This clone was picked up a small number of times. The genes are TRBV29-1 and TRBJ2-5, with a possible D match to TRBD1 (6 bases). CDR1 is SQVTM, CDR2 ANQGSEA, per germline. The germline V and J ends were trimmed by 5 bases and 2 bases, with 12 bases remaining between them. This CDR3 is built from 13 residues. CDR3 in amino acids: CSVYGDIQETQYF. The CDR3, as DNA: TGCAGCGTTTATGGGGACATACAAGAGACCCAGTACTTC.

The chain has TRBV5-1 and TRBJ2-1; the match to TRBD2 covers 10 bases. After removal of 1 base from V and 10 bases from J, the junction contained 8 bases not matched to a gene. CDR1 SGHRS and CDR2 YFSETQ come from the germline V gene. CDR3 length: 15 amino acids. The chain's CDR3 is CASSLIAGGGGEQFF. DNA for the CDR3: TGCGCCAGCAGCTTGATAGCGGGAGGAGGTGGAGAGCAGTTCTTC.

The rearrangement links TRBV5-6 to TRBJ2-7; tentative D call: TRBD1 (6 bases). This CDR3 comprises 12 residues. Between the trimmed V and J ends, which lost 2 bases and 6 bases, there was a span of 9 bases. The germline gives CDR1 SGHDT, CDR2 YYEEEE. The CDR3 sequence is CASSLSGVEQYF. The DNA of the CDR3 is TGTGCCAGCAGCTTATCAGGGGTCGAGCAGTACTTC.

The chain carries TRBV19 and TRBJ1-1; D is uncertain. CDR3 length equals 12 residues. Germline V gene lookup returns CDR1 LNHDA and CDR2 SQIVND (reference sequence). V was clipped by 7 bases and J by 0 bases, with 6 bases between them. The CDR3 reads CASKAVNTEAFF. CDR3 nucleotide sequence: TGTGCCAGTAAAGCCGTGAACACTGAAGCTTTCTTT.

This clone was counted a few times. The CDR3 DNA follows: TGTGCCAGCAGCTTAACGATGGGGAACACTGAAGCTTTCTTT. It translates to CASSLTMGNTEAFF. The chain couples TRBV11-2 to TRBJ1-1; no definite D call. This CDR3 has 14 residues. Germline-derived CDR1 and CDR2 are SGHAT and FQNNGV. V was clipped by 2 bases and J by 1 base, with 8 bases between them.

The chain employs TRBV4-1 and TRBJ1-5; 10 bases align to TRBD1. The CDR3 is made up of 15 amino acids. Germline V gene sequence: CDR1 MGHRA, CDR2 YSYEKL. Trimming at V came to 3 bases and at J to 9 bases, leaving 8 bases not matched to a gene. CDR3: CASSQTGGWGTPQHF. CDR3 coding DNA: TGCGCCAGCAGCCAGACAGGGGGCTGGGGAACGCCCCAGCATTTT.

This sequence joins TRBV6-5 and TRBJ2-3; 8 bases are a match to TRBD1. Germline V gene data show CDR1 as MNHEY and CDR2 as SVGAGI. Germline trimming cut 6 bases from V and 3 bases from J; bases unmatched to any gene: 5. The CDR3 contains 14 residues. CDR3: CASSRGQATDTQYF. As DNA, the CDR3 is TGTGCCAGCAGCCGGGGACAGGCGACAGATACGCAGTATTTT.

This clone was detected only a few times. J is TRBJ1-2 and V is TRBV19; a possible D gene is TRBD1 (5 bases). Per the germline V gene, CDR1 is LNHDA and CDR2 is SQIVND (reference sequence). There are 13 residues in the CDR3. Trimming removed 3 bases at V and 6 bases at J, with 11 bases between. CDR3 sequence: CASSMGDLDGYTF. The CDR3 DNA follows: TGTGCCAGTAGTATGGGGGACCTTGATGGCTACACCTTC. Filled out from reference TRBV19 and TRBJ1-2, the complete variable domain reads DGGITQSPKYLFRKEGQNVTLSCEQNLNHDAMYWYRQDPGQGLRLIYYSQIVNDFQKGDIAEGYSVSREKKESFPLTVTSAQKNPTAFYLCASSMGDLDGYTFGSGTRLTVV.

The CDR3 DNA follows: TGTGCCAGCAGCTTGGCAGGGGGCGGTGGAAACACCATATATTTT. Encoded protein: CASSLAGGGGNTIYF. V and J are TRBV5-4 and TRBJ1-3, with 8 bases aligning to TRBD1. CDR1 is SGHNT, CDR2 YYREEE, per germline (reference sequence). The CDR3 sequence is 15 residues long. V shed 0 bases and J 3 bases; nucleotides not matched to a gene: 2.

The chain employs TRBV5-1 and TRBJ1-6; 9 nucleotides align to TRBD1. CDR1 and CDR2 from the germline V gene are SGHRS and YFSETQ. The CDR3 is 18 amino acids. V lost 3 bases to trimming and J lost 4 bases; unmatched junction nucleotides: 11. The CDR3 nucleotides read TGCGCCAGCAGCTCTAAAACAGGGGGCACCGCATATAATTCACCCCTCCACTTT. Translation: CASSSKTGGTAYNSPLHF.

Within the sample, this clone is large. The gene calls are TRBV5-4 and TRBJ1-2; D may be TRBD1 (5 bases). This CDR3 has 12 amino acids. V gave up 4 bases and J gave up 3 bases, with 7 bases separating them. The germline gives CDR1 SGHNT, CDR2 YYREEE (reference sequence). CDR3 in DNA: TGTGCCAGCAGCGGGGCAGACTATGGCTACACCTTC. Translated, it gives CASSGADYGYTF.